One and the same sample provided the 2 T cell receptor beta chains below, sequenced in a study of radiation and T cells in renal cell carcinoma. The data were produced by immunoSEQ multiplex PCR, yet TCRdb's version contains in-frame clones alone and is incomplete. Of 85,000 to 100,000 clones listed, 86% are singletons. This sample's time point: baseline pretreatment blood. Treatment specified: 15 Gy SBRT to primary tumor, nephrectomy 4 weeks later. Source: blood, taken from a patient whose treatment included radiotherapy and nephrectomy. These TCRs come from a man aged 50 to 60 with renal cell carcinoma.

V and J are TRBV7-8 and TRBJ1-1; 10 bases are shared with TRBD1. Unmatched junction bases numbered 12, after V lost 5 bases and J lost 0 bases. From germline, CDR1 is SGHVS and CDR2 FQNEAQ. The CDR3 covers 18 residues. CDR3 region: CASSASSLGTGVNTEAFF. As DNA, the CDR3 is TGTGCCAGCAGCGCCTCCTCGCTCGGGACAGGGGTGAACACTGAAGCTTTCTTT. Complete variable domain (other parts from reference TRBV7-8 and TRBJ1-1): GAGVSQSPRYKVAKRGQDVALRCDPISGHVSLFWYQQALGQGPEFLTYFQNEAQLDKSGLPSDRFFAERPEGSVSTLKIQRTQQEDSAVYLCASSASSLGTGVNTEAFFGQGTRLTVV.

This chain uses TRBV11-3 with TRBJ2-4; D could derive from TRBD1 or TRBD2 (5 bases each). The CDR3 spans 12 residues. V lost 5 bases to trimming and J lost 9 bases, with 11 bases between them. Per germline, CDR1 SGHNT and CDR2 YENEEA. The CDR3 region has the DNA TGTGCCAGCAGCCTAACGAGGGGCATTCAGTACTTC. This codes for CASSLTRGIQYF.